The 18 T cell receptor beta chains below were found in one sample sequenced in a study of technical replicates of blood from several donors. Produced via immunoSEQ multiplex PCR; TCRdb's table is partial and in-frame only. Of around 65,000 clones in the sample, approximately 83% were seen once. Material for sequencing was PBMCs. The receptors here all came from a human donor in good health. Some clones in this sample may be carry-over from other donors' samples.

The rearrangement uses TRBV18 and TRBJ2-1; 13 nucleotides agree with TRBD2. The CDR3 length is 16 residues. CDR1 and CDR2 from the germline V gene are KGHSH and LQKENI. The V segment lost 1 base and the J segment 8 bases; nucleotides outside the gene matches: 5. Here the CDR3 reads CASSPQTSGRWDEQFF. Here the CDR3 DNA reads TGTGCCAGCTCACCACAGACTAGCGGGAGGTGGGATGAGCAGTTCTTC. Drawing the rest from reference TRBV18 and TRBJ2-1, the complete variable domain is NAGVMQNPRHLVRRRGQEARLRCSPMKGHSHVYWYRQLPEEGLKFMVYLQKENIIDESGMPKERFSAEFPKEGPSILRIQQVVRGDSAAYFCASSPQTSGRWDEQFFGPGTRLTVL.

The rearrangement joins TRBV6-5 to TRBJ1-1; 7 bases agree with TRBD1. The CDR3 has 13 residues. Germline V gives CDR1 MNHEY, CDR2 SVGAGI. Trimming took 7 bases from V and 5 from J; bases not matched to a gene: 7. In nucleotides, the CDR3 is TGTGCCAGCACCAACAGGGGATCTACTGAAGCTTTCTTT. This translates into CASTNRGSTEAFF.

The chain links TRBV15 to TRBJ2-3; D possibly corresponds to TRBD1 (6 bases). This CDR3 has 13 residues. With 8 bases removed from V and 4 bases from J, the gap between germline ends came to 13 bases. Per germline, CDR1 LNHNV and CDR2 YYDKDF (reference sequence). CDR3 DNA sequence: TGTGCCACCTCCTTGGGGACATCAGATACGCAGTATTTT. Protein sequence: CATSLGTSDTQYF.

V is TRBV7-2 and J is TRBJ2-5, with D perhaps matching TRBD2 (5 bases). CDR1 is SGHTA, CDR2 FQGNSA, per germline. Trimming pared 2 bases from V and 5 bases from J, leaving 15 bases between. The CDR3 sequence is 15 residues long. The CDR3 DNA reads as TGTGCCAGCAGCTTAAACGTCGCGAGGAGGGAGACCCAGTACTTC. It is translated as CASSLNVARRETQYF.

This rearrangement joins TRBV5-6 to TRBJ2-7, with TRBD2 matching 7 bases. With 4 bases clipped from V and 2 bases from J, the junction kept 6 bases outside the gene matches. Germline V gives CDR1 SGHDT, CDR2 YYEEEE. The CDR3 is 14 amino acids. CDR3 DNA sequence: TGTGCCAGCAGCCTGGGGGGAGGGCCCTACGAGCAGTACTTC. Translating it yields CASSLGGGPYEQYF. The full variable domain, rest sourced from reference TRBV5-6 and TRBJ2-7, is DAGVTQSPTHLIKTRGQQVTLRCSPKSGHDTVSWYQQALGQGPQFIFQYYEEEERQRGNFPDRFSGHQFPNYSSELNVNALLLGDSALYLCASSLGGGPYEQYFGPGTRLTVT.

The chain employs TRBV7-2 and TRBJ2-7, with 8 bases that match TRBD2. V lost 4 bases, J lost 2 bases, and 7 bases stayed unmatched. CDR1 is SGHTA and CDR2 is FQGNSA in the germline V gene. This CDR3 has 15 residues. CDR3 nucleotides: TGTGCCAGCAGCTCCCAACCGGGACTAGCCTACGAGCAGTACTTC. Its translation is CASSSQPGLAYEQYF.

The J gene is TRBJ1-4, the V gene TRBV5-5; tentatively, D is TRBD1 (6 bases). The CDR3 consists of 14 residues. Germline CDR1 SGHKS, CDR2 YYEKEE (reference sequence). V lost 4 bases and J lost 4, with 11 bases in between. The CDR3 bases are TGTGCCAGCAGCCCCGGACAGCATAATGAAAAACTGTTTTTT. It encodes CASSPGQHNEKLFF.

The chain links TRBV6-6 to TRBJ1-2; 9 bases are shared with TRBD1. Losses at the gene ends were 4 bases for V and 6 bases for J; bases not matched to a gene: 9. From germline, CDR1 is MNHNY and CDR2 SVGAGI (reference sequence). This CDR3 has 15 amino acids. The chain's CDR3 is CASSWGQGSDHGYTF. CDR3 in DNA: TGTGCCAGCAGTTGGGGACAGGGATCGGATCATGGCTACACCTTC.

This rearrangement joins TRBV6-6 to TRBJ2-5; TRBD2 aligns across 13 bases. This CDR3 spans 16 amino acids. The germline CDR1 and CDR2 sequences are MNHNY and SVGAGI (reference sequence). Trimming removed 7 bases from V and 4 bases from J; junction bases left unmatched: 9. CDR3 DNA: TGTGCCAGCACCACCACTAGCGGGGGGGCCCCAGAGACCCAGTACTTC. Its protein product is CASTTTSGGAPETQYF.

This chain joins TRBV11-3 and TRBJ1-5, with D perhaps TRBD1 (5 bases). The V end lost 5 bases, the J end lost 1 base, and 9 bases lay between the germline ends. CDR3 length: 14 residues. The germline gives CDR1 SGHNT, CDR2 YENEEA. The CDR3 DNA sequence: TGTGCCAGCAGCGTCGACAGCAGCAATCAGCCCCAGCATTTT. It is translated as CASSVDSSNQPQHF.

The CDR3 loop is CASSLGGVTSTDTQYF. The CDR3 DNA reads TGTGCCAGCAGCCTGGGAGGGGTAACTAGCACAGATACGCAGTATTTT. The chain recombines TRBV2 with TRBJ2-3; 7 bases map to TRBD2. The CDR3 sequence is 16 residues long. V lost 6 bases and J lost 0; bases outside the gene matches: 9. CDR1 is SNHLY and CDR2 is FYNNEI in the germline V gene. Looking up the rest from reference TRBV2 and TRBJ2-3 gives the full variable domain: EPEVTQTPSHQVTQMGQEVILRCVPISNHLYFYWYRQILGQKVEFLVSFYNNEISEKSEIFDDQFSVERPDGSNFTLKIRSTKLEDSAMYFCASSLGGVTSTDTQYFGPGTRLTVL.

This rearrangement joins TRBV2 to TRBJ1-1, with 9 bases that match TRBD1. The germline gives CDR1 SNHLY, CDR2 FYNNEI. The CDR3 spans 17 residues. The V and J ends lost 2 bases and 1 base, in that order; junction bases with no gene match: 8. The CDR3 DNA sequence: TGTGCCAGCAGTGAACGAACAGGGGGCCTCGGGAACACTGAAGCTTTCTTT. It is translated as CASSERTGGLGNTEAFF.

The CDR3 loop is CASRPRDRVTDTQYF. The CDR3 DNA reads as TGTGCCAGCAGGCCTAGGGACAGGGTCACAGATACGCAGTATTTT. The V call is TRBV6-1, the J call TRBJ2-3; 9 nucleotides agree with TRBD1. This CDR3 spans 15 amino acids. The J segment lost 2 bases and the V segment lost 6 bases, leaving 6 bases of the junction unmatched. Germline CDR1 and CDR2: MNHNS and SASEGT.

The V and J genes are TRBV7-2 and TRBJ2-7; D is perhaps TRBD2 (5 bases). V was shortened by 1 base and J by 0 bases, with 10 bases between the two germline ends. This CDR3 spans 15 amino acids. CDR1 and CDR2 (germline): SGHTA, FQGNSA. The CDR3 spells CASSLVVGSSYEQYF. The CDR3 DNA follows: TGTGCCAGCAGCTTAGTAGTGGGGAGCTCCTACGAGCAGTACTTC.

The chain has TRBV2 and TRBJ2-5, with D perhaps TRBD2 (6 bases). Germline loops: CDR1 SNHLY, CDR2 FYNNEI. Trimming took 6 bases from V and 9 from J, leaving 11 bases between them. This CDR3 has 11 residues. The CDR3 is CASSPGDPQYF. The CDR3 nucleotides read TGTGCCAGCAGCCCGGGGGATCCCCAGTACTTC.

This chain's CDR3 is CASSQELYNEQFF. For the CDR3, the DNA is TGCGCCAGCAGCCAAGAACTATACAATGAGCAGTTCTTC. This chain connects TRBV4-1 to TRBJ2-1; D not resolved. The V and J ends lost 0 bases and 4 bases respectively, with 4 bases between them. CDR3 length: 13 amino acids. CDR1 is MGHRA and CDR2 is YSYEKL in the germline V gene.

The chain uses TRBV6-5 and TRBJ1-5, with D possibly matching TRBD1 (5 bases). The CDR3 runs to 13 residues. V lost 6 bases, J lost 6 bases, and 12 bases lay in between. Germline assignment: CDR1 MNHEY and CDR2 SVGAGI. The CDR3 DNA reads TGTGCCAGCAGCTTGGTCCAGGGTCAGCCCCAGCATTTT. As protein: CASSLVQGQPQHF.

The chain combines TRBV6-5 with TRBJ2-5; TRBD1 matches at 7 bases. The V segment lost 6 bases and the J segment 2 bases; nucleotides outside the gene matches: 3. Germline V gene data show CDR1 as MNHEY and CDR2 as SVGAGI. The CDR3 has 13 amino acids. The CDR3 DNA reads as TGTGCCAGCAGCCAGGGACAGCAAGAGACCCAGTACTTC. Amino acid sequence: CASSQGQQETQYF.